The 5 T cell receptor beta chains below were found in one sample sequenced in a study of beta chain features in type 1 diabetes. cDNA synthesis used the whole RNA isolate, giving expressed TCRB sequences. The table came from immunoSEQ multiplex PCR; TCRdb's copy has only in-frame clones and leaves some out. This sample has roughly 370,000 clones, with over 11% found just once. The sample taken for sequencing was naive CD4+ T cells from blood. The receptors come from a young man in good health.

In this sample, this clone turned up a few times. Here the CDR3 DNA reads TGCAGCGCTGGACAGGGTTTGGTTGAAAAACTGTTTTTT. Its translation is CSAGQGLVEKLFF. This sequence joins TRBV29-1 and TRBJ1-4, with 8 bases that match TRBD1. CDR3 length: 13 amino acids. Per the germline V gene, CDR1 is SQVTM and CDR2 is ANQGSEA. J gave up 7 bases and V 7 bases, and 8 bases lay outside the gene matches.

This clone was recorded a few times. The J gene is TRBJ2-3, the V gene TRBV25-1; the D is unclear. The V and J ends lost 3 bases and 2 bases respectively, with 12 bases between them. The CDR3 is made up of 15 amino acids. CDR1 is MGHDK and CDR2 is SYGVNS in the germline V gene. This chain's CDR3 is CASSDPGLYTDTQYF. The CDR3 DNA reads TGTGCCAGCAGTGACCCGGGTCTTTACACAGATACGCAGTATTTT.

This rearrangement joins TRBV6-5 to TRBJ1-4, with no clear D. Trimming shortened V by 6 bases and J by 0 bases, and 5 bases separated the two germline ends. Germline CDR1 is MNHEY and CDR2 is SVGAGI. There are 13 residues in the CDR3. The CDR3: CASSRTTNEKLFF. CDR3 nucleotide sequence: TGTGCCAGCAGCCGAACAACTAATGAAAAACTGTTTTTT.

The chain couples TRBV7-2 to TRBJ1-1; D not certain. CDR3 size: 14 residues. Per germline, CDR1 SGHTA and CDR2 FQGNSA. Trimming stripped 0 bases from V and 1 base from J, with 6 bases between. CDR3 in DNA: TGTGCCAGCAGCTTAGCGGAGGGGAACACTGAAGCTTTCTTT. The encoded protein is CASSLAEGNTEAFF.

The rearrangement links TRBV7-2 to TRBJ2-5; no reliable D call. This CDR3 comprises 14 residues. V shed 5 bases and J shed 2 bases, with 12 bases lying between them. Germline CDR1 is SGHTA and CDR2 is FQGNSA. The CDR3 DNA sequence: TGTGCCAGCAGCCATCGTGAAGGGCAAGAGACCCAGTACTTC. Encoded protein: CASSHREGQETQYF.